This T cell receptor (beta chain) came from a study of blood T cell repertoires in COVID-19. This clone was seen many times. In the study's own analysis: Quantification of nucleated cells was approximated via reference gene primer amplification. Profiling relied on immunoSEQ multiplex PCR, and the TCRdb table lists in-frame clones only, not all of them. That table is the source of V, J and clone size, and D and trimming were worked out from the DNA. The sample comprises tens of thousands of clones, 76% of which are singletons, and 6% to 8.5% rests with the top ten. With V trimmed by 3 bases and J by 10 bases, 6 bases remained unmatched. Germline values: CDR1 SGHRS, CDR2 YFSETQ. The length of the CDR3 is 13 residues.

Sequencing input: peripheral blood. The chain employs TRBV5-1 and TRBJ1-1, with TRBD1 identical over 10 bases. This TCR was sampled from a man between 65 and 80 years old with acute or convalescent COVID-19. DNA for the CDR3: TGCGCCAGCAGCTCGGGACAGGGGACAGGAGCTTTCTTT. Translation: CASSSGQGTGAFF.